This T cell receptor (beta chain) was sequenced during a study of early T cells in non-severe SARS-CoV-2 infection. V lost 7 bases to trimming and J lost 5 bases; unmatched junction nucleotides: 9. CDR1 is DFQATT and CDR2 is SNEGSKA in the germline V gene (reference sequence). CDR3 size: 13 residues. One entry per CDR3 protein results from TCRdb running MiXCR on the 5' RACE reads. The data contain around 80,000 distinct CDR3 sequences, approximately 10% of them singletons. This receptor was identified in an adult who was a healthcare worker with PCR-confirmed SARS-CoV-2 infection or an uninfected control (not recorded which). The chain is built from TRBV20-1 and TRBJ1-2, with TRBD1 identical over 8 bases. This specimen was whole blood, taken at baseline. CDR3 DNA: TGCAGTGGCACCGGGACAGGCATTTATGGCTACACCTTC. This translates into CSGTGTGIYGYTF.